Sequencing of this T cell receptor beta chain was carried out in a study of control samples from healthy donors and cancer patients. This CDR3 region has 15 residues. The germline V gene has CDR1 SGHNT and CDR2 YYREEE (reference sequence). V lost 2 bases to trimming and J lost 2 bases, with 8 bases between them. Only in-frame clones appear in the TCRdb table, and some are missing; sequencing was by immunoSEQ multiplex PCR. The sample lists some 100,000 clones, approximately 86% seen once, with roughly 14% in the top ten. V is TRBV5-4 and J is TRBJ2-6; D gene unclear. The material sequenced was blood. The source of this sequence is a man aged 25 to 40 in good health. The CDR3 bases are TGTGCCAGCAGCTTTTTCCTAACTGGGGCCAACGTCCTGACTTTC. Protein sequence: CASSFFLTGANVLTF.